This record concerns one TCR beta chain sequence. No antigen is known for it. The ends were cut back, 2 bases at V and 5 bases at J, with 9 bases in the middle. The CDR3 has 14 amino acids. The germline CDR1 and CDR2 sequences are SGHTA and FQGTGA. The data were taken from a study of graft-versus-host responses after intestinal transplantation. Findings of the study overall: Recipient marrow contained GvH clones, some of which appeared first in ileum or blood. Individuals carrying graft-donor T cell macrochimerism showed high graft-versus-host to host-versus-graft clonal ratios in allografts.

The data were produced by immunoSEQ multiplex PCR, yet TCRdb's version contains in-frame clones alone and is incomplete. The sample holds some 110,000 clones, 87% seen once. The sequences come from unstimulated CD4+ T cells sorted from spleen or lymph node cells, collected before intestinal transplant. The V and J genes are TRBV7-3 and TRBJ2-2; no clear D. The TCR originated in a human donor who received an intestinal transplant. CDR3 residues: CASSLGFQTGELFF. In DNA form, the CDR3 reads TGTGCCAGCAGCTTAGGTTTTCAGACCGGGGAGCTGTTTTTT.